These 20 T cell receptor beta chains came from one sample sequenced in a study of breast tumors, draining lymph nodes, adjacent tissues. TCRdb re-analysed the multiplex PCR reads in MiXCR, keeping a single row per CDR3 protein. The sample has about 180,000 distinct CDR3 sequences, 30% to 35% seen once. Breast cancer patients provided tissue from their axillary draining lymph nodes. The sample was axillary lymph node tissue. These receptors were taken from a female donor with breast cancer. Some clones in this sample may be carry-over from other donors' samples.

Notes on this clonotype: This sequence may be a read error, since a much larger clone differs from it by one base. The genes are TRBV3-1 and TRBJ2-7; D tentatively fits TRBD1 or TRBD2 (5 bases each). Germline V lookup: CDR1 LGHDT, CDR2 YNNKEL (reference sequence). The CDR3 spans 14 residues. Written as DNA, the CDR3 is TGTGCCAGCAGCCCTGCCGGGACCCTTTACGGGCAGTACTTC. It yields the protein CASSPAGTLYGQYF.

This clonotype was seen many times. A much more abundant neighbour one base away suggests this may be a read error. The chain is built from TRBV7-9 and TRBJ1-2, with TRBD1 identical over 10 bases. Germline CDR1 is SEHNR and CDR2 is FQNEAQ (reference sequence). The CDR3 covers 15 residues. The CDR3 reads CASSSDRGRNYGYPF. The CDR3 coding sequence is TGTGCCAGCAGCTCCGACAGGGGGCGTAACTATGGCTACCCCTTC.

This clonotype was found many times. The rearrangement links TRBV20-1 to TRBJ2-5, with D possibly matching TRBD2 (6 bases). Germline CDR1 is DFQATT and CDR2 is SNEGSKA (reference sequence). CDR3 size: 15 residues. Between the trimmed V and J ends, which lost 2 bases and 5 bases, there was a span of 18 bases. The DNA for the CDR3 is TGCAGTGCTAGATCAGCGAGCGGGTGGTCGGAGACCCAGTACTTC. This encodes CSARSASGWSETQYF.

This clonotype has a handful of counts. This chain joins TRBV12-3 or TRBV12-4 and TRBJ2-5, with D perhaps matching TRBD2 (6 bases). This CDR3 region has 17 residues. V lost 7 bases to trimming and J lost 5 bases, with 26 bases between them. CDR3 residues: CASNDAWRGLDRETQYF. CDR3 in DNA: TGTGCCAGCAATGACGCGTGGCGGGGCCTCGACCGGGAGACCCAGTACTTC.

This clonotype was observed a handful of times. A much larger clonotype is one base distant, so this may be a read error. This chain joins TRBV20-1 and TRBJ2-7, with TRBD2 matching 10 bases. Per germline, CDR1 DFQATT and CDR2 SNEGSKA (reference sequence). The trim removed 0 bases at V and 2 bases at J, leaving 4 bases unmatched. CDR3 length: 15 amino acids. The CDR3 spells CSAREGTSVAYEQYF. The CDR3 region has the DNA TGCAGTGCTAGAGAAGGGACTAGCGTGGCCTACGAGCAGTACTTC.

This clonotype was observed a handful of times. The chain links TRBV3-1 to TRBJ2-1; 8 positions agree with TRBD2. From germline, CDR1 is LGHDT and CDR2 YNNKEL (reference sequence). Unmatched junction bases numbered 7, after V lost 0 bases and J lost 3 bases. The CDR3 extends over 17 amino acids. Here the CDR3 reads CASSQDLPSGGYNEQFF. The CDR3 region has the DNA TGTGCCAGCAGCCAAGATCTTCCCAGCGGGGGCTACAATGAGCAGTTCTTC.

Many counts were recorded for this clonotype. The J gene is TRBJ1-6, the V gene TRBV20-1, with D possibly being TRBD1 (6 bases). The CDR3 runs to 14 residues. The V end was cut by 2 bases, the J end by 6 bases, with 11 bases between. Per germline, CDR1 DFQATT and CDR2 SNEGSKA (reference sequence). The CDR3 is CSARWGGGNSPLHF. DNA of the CDR3: TGCAGTGCTAGATGGGGAGGGGGTAATTCACCCCTCCACTTT.

This clonotype was counted many times. The chain carries TRBV11-2 and TRBJ1-6; the match to TRBD1 covers 10 bases. V was pared by 3 bases and J by 1 base, with 9 bases of the junction left unmatched. Per the germline V gene, CDR1 is SGHAT and CDR2 is FQNNGV. The CDR3 loop spans 19 amino acids. CDR3 bases: TGTGCCAGCAGCTTCCCCGGACAGGGGGAAATGTCCTATAATTCACCCCTCCACTTT. Translated, it gives CASSFPGQGEMSYNSPLHF.

This clonotype was counted a few times. J is TRBJ1-1 and V is TRBV29-1; unclear D gene. This CDR3 contains 10 residues. CDR1 SQVTM and CDR2 ANQGSEA come from the germline V gene. V shed 4 bases and J shed 5 bases, with 5 bases lying between them. The CDR3 DNA reads as TGCAGCGTTGTAATTACTGAAGCTTTCTTT. Translation: CSVVITEAFF.

There are many counts of this clonotype. The CDR3 protein is CATSRDGGAGFEKLFF. CDR3 coding DNA: TGTGCCACCAGCAGAGATGGGGGCGCGGGATTTGAAAAACTGTTTTTT. The chain has TRBV15 and TRBJ1-4; a weak D match, TRBD1 (6 bases). The CDR3 has 16 amino acids. V lost 0 bases to trimming and J lost 7 bases, with 15 bases between them. In germline, CDR1 is LNHNV, CDR2 YYDKDF (reference sequence).

This clonotype showed up just a few times. A much larger clone lies one base from this, so it may be a read error. The CDR3 DNA follows: TGTGCCAGCACCCTCGGGACAGCCTCCCTCAATGAGCAGTTCTTC. Amino acids: CASTLGTASLNEQFF. The chain carries TRBV5-5 and TRBJ2-1, with 7 bases lining up with TRBD1. The germline V gene has CDR1 SGHKS and CDR2 YYEKEE (reference sequence). The CDR3 contains 15 residues. Unmatched junction bases numbered 12, after V lost 6 bases and J lost 6 bases.

V usage is TRBV5-6 and J usage is TRBJ1-2; no firm D call. Trimming removed 0 bases from V and 2 bases from J, with 8 bases in between. Germline V gives CDR1 SGHDT, CDR2 YYEEEE. The length of the CDR3 is 14 residues. The CDR3 DNA follows: TGTGCCAGCAGCTTGGGGGCGCAGAACTATGGCTACACCTTC. Protein sequence: CASSLGAQNYGYTF. The full variable domain, rest sourced from reference TRBV5-6 and TRBJ1-2, is DAGVTQSPTHLIKTRGQQVTLRCSPKSGHDTVSWYQQALGQGPQFIFQYYEEEERQRGNFPDRFSGHQFPNYSSELNVNALLLGDSALYLCASSLGAQNYGYTFGSGTRLTVV.

Turning to this clonotype: A read error may explain this, as a much larger clone is one base away. The chain combines TRBV6-2 or TRBV6-3 with TRBJ2-3, with D possibly being TRBD1 (5 bases). This CDR3 spans 13 amino acids. Germline V gene sequence: CDR1 MNHEY, CDR2 SVGEGT. The chain's CDR3 is CAGRPGFTDTQYF. The CDR3, as DNA: TGTGCTGGACGGCCAGGGTTCACAGATACGCAGTATTTT.

This clonotype was seen ten or more times. The chain employs TRBV19 and TRBJ1-2; TRBD1 might be the D (5 bases). The CDR3 sequence is 17 residues long. The V gene lost 4 bases and the J gene lost 4 bases, with 22 bases spanning the gap. The germline gives CDR1 LNHDA, CDR2 SQIVND (reference sequence). This chain's CDR3 is CASSTSHRDDRAYGYTF. CDR3 nucleotides: TGTGCCAGTAGTACGTCCCACCGGGACGATAGGGCCTATGGCTACACCTTC. The full variable domain, rest sourced from reference TRBV19 and TRBJ1-2, is DGGITQSPKYLFRKEGQNVTLSCEQNLNHDAMYWYRQDPGQGLRLIYYSQIVNDFQKGDIAEGYSVSREKKESFPLTVTSAQKNPTAFYLCASSTSHRDDRAYGYTFGSGTRLTVV.

This chain links TRBV5-1 with TRBJ1-1; D is possibly TRBD1 (5 bases). The CDR3 extends over 13 amino acids. Germline lookup yields CDR1 SGHRS and CDR2 YFSETQ. V was cut by 4 bases and J by 11 bases, with 18 bases left in between. Here the CDR3 DNA reads TGCGCCAGCAGCCAGGCGGCGGGGGGTAATGCTTTCTTT. Amino acid sequence: CASSQAAGGNAFF.

This clonotype was detected many times. The gene calls are TRBV5-5 and TRBJ2-5, with D unresolved. The CDR3 covers 14 residues. Trimming cost V 3 bases and J 2 bases, with 11 bases left between them. Germline CDR1 and CDR2: SGHKS and YYEKEE (reference sequence). CDR3: CASSSYFLQETQYF. CDR3 nucleotides: TGTGCCAGCAGCTCCTACTTTCTACAAGAGACCCAGTACTTC.

This clonotype was detected many times. This sequence joins TRBV20-1 and TRBJ2-3; no clear D. CDR1 and CDR2 (germline): DFQATT, SNEGSKA (reference sequence). Between the trimmed V and J ends, which lost 6 bases and 5 bases, there was a span of 15 bases. The CDR3 is 13 residues long. In nucleotides, the CDR3 is TGCAGTGCACCAACCCCCGCGAGAGATACGCAGTATTTT. The encoded protein is CSAPTPARDTQYF.

This clonotype was counted at least ten times. The chain uses TRBV9 and TRBJ2-1; D call uncertain. The germline V gene has CDR1 SGDLS and CDR2 YYNGEE. V lost 0 bases and J lost 0, with 7 bases in between. The CDR3 spans 15 residues. The CDR3 sequence: CASSVENPSYNEQFF. CDR3 nucleotide sequence: TGTGCCAGCAGCGTAGAAAACCCCTCCTACAATGAGCAGTTCTTC.

This clonotype was counted once. Mismatch with germline at one junction end may stem from a read error. J is TRBJ1-5 and V is TRBV28; no clear D. Germline V gene sequence: CDR1 MDHEN, CDR2 SYDVKM. The CDR3 covers 15 residues. For the CDR3, the DNA is TGTGCCGGCAGTTTACGGGCTCTAAGCAATCAGCCTCAGCATTTT. Protein product: CAGSLRALSNQPQHF.

This clonotype has at least ten counts. V and J are TRBV10-3 and TRBJ1-2; D unclear. CDR1 ENHRY and CDR2 SYGVKD come from the germline V gene. The CDR3 contains 12 residues. V lost 0 bases and J 7 bases, leaving 6 bases between the germline ends. The CDR3 is CAISESLIGYTF. The CDR3 region has the DNA TGTGCCATCAGTGAGTCCCTCATTGGCTACACCTTC.